This T cell receptor beta chain is drawn from a study of blood T cell repertoires in COVID-19. Whole-study context: The cDNA or gDNA used as material had been derived from T cells, B-cell-depleted T cells, or PBMCs.

Participants spanned ages about 18 to 89 years and resided in 20 to 30 US areas. Participant-given clinical history determined each cohort assignment. This clone was counted a few times. V lost 7 bases, J lost 2 bases, and 9 bases stayed unmatched. The germline V gene has CDR1 SGHKS and CDR2 YYEKEE (reference sequence). This CDR3 is 16 amino acids long. Methods used by the authors: Using reference gene primer amplification, nucleated cell counts were estimated. The data were produced by immunoSEQ multiplex PCR, yet TCRdb's version contains in-frame clones alone and is incomplete. D and trimming were read from the DNA, whereas the V and J calls and clone size are those reported in that table. The table lists roughly 240,000 clones, roughly 86% of them singletons.

The TCR was taken from a woman aged 50 to 65 who had recovered from COVID-19. Sequencing was performed on PBMCs or T cells enriched from blood (not recorded which). The chain joins TRBV5-5 to TRBJ2-1; 10 bases line up with TRBD2. CDR3 DNA: TGTGCCAGCGAGTACTCGAGCGGGAGGGCCTACAATGAGCAGTTCTTC. Amino acids: CASEYSSGRAYNEQFF. Filled out from reference TRBV5-5 and TRBJ2-1, the complete variable domain reads DAGVTQSPTHLIKTRGQQVTLRCSPISGHKSVSWYQQVLGQGPQFIFQYYEKEERGRGNFPDRFSARQFPNYSSELNVNALLLGDSALYLCASEYSSGRAYNEQFFGPGTRLTVL.